Below, one T cell receptor beta chain is given with its context. The antigen remains unidentified. This entry comes from a study of shared clonotypes between healthy human individuals. Overall study results and limits: The small donor group covered limited genetic and exposure diversity. The four-donor shared clonotypes exceeded non-shared clonotypes in generation probability, with non-shared ones scoring lower.

Selected positively for CCR7 and CD45RO-negative, naive CD8 cells excluded terminally differentiated effector memory CD45RA+ cells. Everyone who donated was a Caucasian adult who lived in Nashville, Tennessee. The ends were cut back, 2 bases at V and 0 bases at J, with 23 bases in the middle. Per the germline V gene, CDR1 is SGHVS and CDR2 is FNYEAQ. The CDR3 has 20 residues. Method: immunoSEQ multiplex PCR; TCRdb's copy keeps in-frame clones and lacks some. The data hold 560,000 or so clones, with roughly 96% observed a single time. The sequence derives from a woman aged 25 to 45 in good health. Sequencing input: naive CD8+ T cells sorted from blood. The chain links TRBV7-6 to TRBJ1-5; no clear D gene. The CDR3 DNA reads as TGTGCCAGCAGCTTAACACCGCCGATATGGCACAATTATAGCAATCAGCCCCAGCATTTT. Amino acid sequence: CASSLTPPIWHNYSNQPQHF.